These 3 T cell receptor beta chains originate from one sample sequenced in a study of blood T cell repertoires in COVID-19. The method was immunoSEQ multiplex PCR; TCRdb's version includes in-frame clones alone and lacks a portion of them. The data contain approximately 190,000 clones, roughly four fifths of them singletons. Sequencing was done on a sample of peripheral blood. Every receptor here comes from a woman in her 70s with active or convalescent COVID-19.

This clone occurred once. V is TRBV1 and J is TRBJ2-3; the table calls TRBD2, which could not be checked here. TRBV1 corresponds to a pseudogene. The CDR3 totals 23 residues. The CDR3 here is CTSSQEATPPGGTGGSWWDTQYF. The DNA of the CDR3 is TGCACCAGCAGCCAAGAAGCGACGCCTCCCGGGGGGACTGGCGGGAGTTGGTGGGATACGCAGTATTTT.

The chain joins TRBV10-3 to TRBJ1-5; TRBD1 matches 12 bases. Trimming removed 0 bases from V and 7 bases from J; junction bases left unmatched: 4. Germline loops: CDR1 ENHRY, CDR2 SYGVKD. The CDR3 totals 16 residues. In nucleotides, the CDR3 is TGTGCCATCAGTGAGTCGGGGACAGGGGGCGGACAGCCCCAGCATTTT. This codes for CAISESGTGGGQPQHF.

The V and J genes are TRBV5-1 and TRBJ1-3; D is perhaps TRBD1 (5 bases). The CDR3 consists of 13 residues. CDR1 is SGHRS, CDR2 YFSETQ, per germline. The V end lost 4 bases, the J end lost 10 bases, and 15 bases lay between the germline ends. The CDR3 sequence: CASSHDARGTIYF. The CDR3 coding sequence is TGCGCCAGCAGCCATGACGCCCGGGGGACCATATATTTT. Supplemented by reference TRBV5-1 and TRBJ1-3, the full variable domain reads KAGVTQTPRYLIKTRGQQVTLSCSPISGHRSVSWYQQTPGQGLQFLFEYFSETQRNKGNFPGRFSGRQFSNSRSEMNVSTLELGDSALYLCASSHDARGTIYFGEGSWLTVV.